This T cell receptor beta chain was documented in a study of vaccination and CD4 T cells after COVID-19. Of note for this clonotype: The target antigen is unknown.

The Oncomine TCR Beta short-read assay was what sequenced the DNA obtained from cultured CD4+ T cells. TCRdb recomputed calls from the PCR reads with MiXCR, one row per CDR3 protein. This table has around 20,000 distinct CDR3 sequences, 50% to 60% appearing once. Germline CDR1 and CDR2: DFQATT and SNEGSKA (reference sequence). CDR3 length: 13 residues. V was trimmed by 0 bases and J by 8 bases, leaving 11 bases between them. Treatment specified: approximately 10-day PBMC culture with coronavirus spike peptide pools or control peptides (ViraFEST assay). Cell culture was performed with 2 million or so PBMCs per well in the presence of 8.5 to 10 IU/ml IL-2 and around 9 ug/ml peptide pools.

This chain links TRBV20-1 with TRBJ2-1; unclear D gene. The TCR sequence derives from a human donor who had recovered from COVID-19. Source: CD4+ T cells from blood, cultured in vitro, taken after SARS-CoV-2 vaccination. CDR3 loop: CSARETLYHEQFF. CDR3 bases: TGCAGTGCTAGAGAGACCTTGTATCATGAGCAGTTCTTC.